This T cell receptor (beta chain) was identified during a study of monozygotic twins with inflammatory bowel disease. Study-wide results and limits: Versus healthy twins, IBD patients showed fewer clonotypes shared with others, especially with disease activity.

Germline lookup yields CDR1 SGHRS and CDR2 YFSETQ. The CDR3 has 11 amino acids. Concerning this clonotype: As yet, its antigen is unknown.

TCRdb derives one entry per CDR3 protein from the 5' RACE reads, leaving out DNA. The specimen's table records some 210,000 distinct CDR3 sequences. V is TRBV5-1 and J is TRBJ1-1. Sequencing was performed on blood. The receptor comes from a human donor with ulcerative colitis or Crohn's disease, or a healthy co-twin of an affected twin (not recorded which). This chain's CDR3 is CASSLDREAFF.